This TCR beta chain is from a study of vaccination and CD4 T cells after COVID-19. Study at large: Post-COVID samples were collected a median roughly 93 days following diagnosis, spanning 35 to 161. Spike peptides, overlapping and drawn from SARS-CoV-2, HCoV-NL63, HCoV-OC43 and HCoV-229E, were used to stimulate cells.

With the Oncomine TCR Beta short-read assay, DNA from cultured CD4+ T cells was sequenced. TCRdb passed the PCR reads through MiXCR, listing each CDR3 protein once. The sample lists over 15,000 distinct CDR3 sequences; 80% to 85% were seen once. CDR1 is DFQATT, CDR2 SNEGSKA, per germline (reference sequence). This CDR3 comprises 12 residues. Trimming removed 3 bases at V and 7 bases at J, with 12 bases between. Points on this clonotype: The antigen is not known.

The treatment denotes: approximately nine-day PBMC culture with coronavirus spike peptide pools or control peptides (ViraFEST assay). This clonotype originated in a human donor who received a COVID-19 vaccine. This chain links TRBV20-1 with TRBJ2-5; D unresolved. The material was CD4+ T cells from blood, cultured in vitro, obtained after SARS-CoV-2 vaccination. Here the CDR3 reads CSASSRAWTQYF. The CDR3, as DNA: TGCAGTGCTAGTTCAAGGGCATGGACCCAGTACTTC.